Listed here are 17 T cell receptor beta chains from one sample, sequenced in a study of human T cells and chemical hapten exposure. Noted time point: patch test 1, 2 weeks after DPC sensitization. Treatment defined: therapeutic diphenylcyclopropenone sensitization with weekly scalp DPC. A single record per CDR3 protein comes from TCRdb applying MiXCR to the RACE reads. The repertoire holds roughly 180,000 distinct CDR3 sequences, with approximately 20% as singletons. Here the sequenced sample was whole blood, taken in connection with sensitization to the hapten diphenylcyclopropenone (DPC). Receptors were obtained from a woman between 50 and 59 years old with alopecia areata. Some clones in this sample may be carry-over from other donors' samples.

The chain employs TRBV20-1 and TRBJ2-3; D not resolved. This CDR3 comprises 12 residues. V lost 5 bases and J 2 bases, leaving 8 bases between the germline ends. Germline V CDR1 and CDR2: DFQATT, SNEGSKA (reference sequence). The CDR3 DNA reads TGCAGTGCTCGACGACCCACAGATACGCAGTATTTT. Translated: CSARRPTDTQYF.

The sample holds many counts of this clonotype. V usage is TRBV11-2 and J usage is TRBJ2-3; the match to TRBD2 covers 7 bases. The CDR3 contains 13 residues. Looked up from germline, CDR1 is SGHAT and CDR2 is FQNNGV. Germline trimming cut 10 bases from V and 5 bases from J; bases unmatched to any gene: 9. The chain's CDR3 is CATSMVAGDTQYF. The DNA for the CDR3 is TGTGCCACATCGATGGTAGCGGGAGATACGCAGTATTTT.

This clonotype showed up many times. The J gene is TRBJ2-1, the V gene TRBV4-2, with TRBD2 matching over 8 bases. The CDR3 consists of 15 residues. The germline V gene has CDR1 LGHNA and CDR2 YNFKEQ. Trimming took 2 bases from V and 6 from J; bases not matched to a gene: 6. The CDR3 sequence is CASSQNVAGPNEQFF. The CDR3 nucleotides are TGTGCCAGCAGCCAAAACGTAGCGGGGCCCAATGAGCAGTTCTTC.

In nucleotides, the CDR3 is TGCAGTGCTAGATCTTACAATGAGCAGTTCTTC. It yields the protein CSARSYNEQFF. The chain is built from TRBV20-1 and TRBJ2-1; D uncertain. This CDR3 comprises 11 residues. Germline V lookup: CDR1 DFQATT, CDR2 SNEGSKA (reference sequence). V was cut by 2 bases and J by 4 bases, with 3 bases left in between.

This clonotype was seen more than once but under ten times. V and J are TRBV20-1 and TRBJ2-1, with unresolved D. The V end was cut by 5 bases, the J end by 5 bases, with 7 bases between. Germline CDR1 reads DFQATT; CDR2 reads SNEGSKA (reference sequence). CDR3 length equals 11 residues. CDR3 DNA sequence: TGCAGTGCTGAGCAGAACAATGAGCAGTTCTTC. Protein sequence: CSAEQNNEQFF.

The chain is built from TRBV20-1 and TRBJ2-3; TRBD2 is a possible D gene (6 bases). This CDR3 has 14 residues. V shed 6 bases and J shed 6 bases, with 19 bases lying between them. Germline V CDR1 and CDR2: DFQATT, SNEGSKA (reference sequence). CDR3 loop: CSATEGGLWDTQYF. In DNA form, the CDR3 reads TGCAGTGCGACGGAAGGAGGGTTGTGGGATACGCAGTATTTT.

This chain uses TRBV3-1 with TRBJ1-1; D remains unclear. The V gene lost 4 bases and the J gene lost 0 bases, with 12 bases spanning the gap. Germline assignment: CDR1 LGHDT and CDR2 YNNKEL (reference sequence). This CDR3 has 15 residues. This chain's CDR3 is CASSRMAGLNTEAFF. The DNA for the CDR3 is TGTGCCAGCAGCCGGATGGCAGGTTTGAACACTGAAGCTTTCTTT.

The chain links TRBV4-1 to TRBJ1-1; possible D gene TRBD1, 6 bases. The CDR3 covers 17 residues. The V end was cut by 4 bases, the J end by 5 bases, with 23 bases between. Germline CDR1 MGHRA, CDR2 YSYEKL. The CDR3 sequence is CASSRRQDFIIRTEAFF. The CDR3 nucleotides are TGCGCCAGCAGCCGGAGACAGGACTTCATTATTCGGACTGAAGCTTTCTTT.

This clonotype came up a few times. The V call is TRBV12-3 or TRBV12-4, the J call TRBJ2-1; no clear D gene. V lost 2 bases, J lost 8 bases, and 4 bases lay in between. CDR3 length equals 11 residues. The CDR3 region has the DNA TGTGCCAGCAGTTTACGCGATGAGCAGTTCTTC. It is translated as CASSLRDEQFF.

This clonotype was observed a handful of times. One end of the junction varies from germline; a read error may be responsible. This chain joins TRBV2 and TRBJ1-2, with 8 bases that match TRBD1. Germline values: CDR1 SNHLY, CDR2 FYNNEI. CDR3 size: 11 residues. The CDR3: CAKGTGTGYTF. CDR3 bases: TGCGCCAAGGGGACAGGCACTGGCTACACCTTC.

This clonotype was observed a few times. V gene TRBV29-1 combines with J gene TRBJ2-2; possible D gene TRBD1, 5 bases. Trimming pared 7 bases from V and 3 bases from J, leaving 21 bases between. This CDR3 region has 16 residues. CDR1 and CDR2 (germline): SQVTM, ANQGSEA. The CDR3, as DNA: TGCAGCGCCTCCATGCAGGGTCGGGTTCACACCGGGGAGCTGTTTTTT. Translation: CSASMQGRVHTGELFF.

This chain uses TRBV29-1 with TRBJ2-3; D assignment may be TRBD1 or TRBD2 (5 bases each). The germline V and J ends were trimmed by 4 bases and 2 bases, with 10 bases remaining between them. Germline CDR1 SQVTM, CDR2 ANQGSEA. The CDR3 covers 13 residues. CDR3 region: CSVGTGPTDTQYF. The CDR3 coding sequence is TGCAGCGTTGGTACGGGGCCCACAGATACGCAGTATTTT.

The sample holds a few counts of this clonotype. The chain uses TRBV20-1 and TRBJ1-5, with TRBD1 matching 9 bases. The CDR3 length is 14 residues. Trimming at V came to 3 bases and at J to 5 bases, leaving 5 bases not matched to a gene. CDR1 is DFQATT and CDR2 is SNEGSKA in the germline V gene (reference sequence). The CDR3 here is CSARGGTGHQPQHF. The CDR3 bases are TGCAGTGCTAGGGGCGGGACAGGGCATCAGCCCCAGCATTTT.

This clonotype was recorded a few times. This rearrangement joins TRBV7-2 to TRBJ2-5; 7 bases fit TRBD2. There are 15 residues in the CDR3. Germline V gene sequence: CDR1 SGHTA, CDR2 FQGNSA. Trimming took 1 base from V and 3 from J; bases not matched to a gene: 5. The CDR3 protein is CASSLGGLAEETQYF. The CDR3 bases are TGTGCCAGCAGCTTAGGCGGGCTAGCGGAAGAGACCCAGTACTTC.

This clonotype was observed a handful of times. This chain links TRBV20-1 with TRBJ2-1; no reliable D call. The V and J ends lost 1 base and 5 bases respectively, with 12 bases between them. The CDR3 loop spans 14 amino acids. Germline assignment: CDR1 DFQATT and CDR2 SNEGSKA (reference sequence). The CDR3 DNA follows: TGCAGTGCTAGAGGCATAAGGGTAAACAATGAGCAGTTCTTC. Amino acid sequence: CSARGIRVNNEQFF.

The genes are TRBV7-9 and TRBJ1-1, with D maybe TRBD1 (6 bases). V lost 1 base and J 7 bases, leaving 7 bases between the germline ends. The CDR3 consists of 12 residues. Germline CDR1 is SEHNR and CDR2 is FQNEAQ (reference sequence). This CDR3 reads CASSLEGGEAFF. The CDR3 DNA sequence: TGTGCCAGCAGCTTAGAGGGGGGTGAAGCTTTCTTT.

The chain combines TRBV5-1 with TRBJ1-4; D not certain. The germline V gene encodes CDR1 SGHRS and CDR2 YFSETQ. The CDR3 extends over 15 amino acids. V lost 0 bases to trimming and J lost 0 bases, with 6 bases between them. The CDR3 sequence: CASSLVSATNEKLFF. The CDR3 DNA reads TGCGCCAGCAGCTTGGTTTCTGCAACTAATGAAAAACTGTTTTTT.